This entry describes one T cell receptor beta chain. Its antigen is undetermined. The data are from a study of monozygotic twins with inflammatory bowel disease. CDR1 SQVTM and CDR2 ANQGSEA come from the germline V gene. The CDR3 extends over 15 amino acids. Findings and caveats of the study: IBD patients had lower TCRbeta diversity (inverse Simpson) than healthy co-twins.

The unique tags termed UMIs, each holding a 6-nucleotide sample barcode, were added by means of template switching. For both chains, the TCRalpha and TCRbeta cDNA went through two nested PCRs of approximately 16 and 9 cycles. Reprocessing the 5' RACE reads, TCRdb reports a single entry for every CDR3 protein and omits DNA. Here the sample table reports some 89,000 distinct CDR3 sequences. Input material: blood. The chain uses TRBV29-1 and TRBJ2-5. This TCR was sampled from a human donor with ulcerative colitis or Crohn's disease, or a healthy co-twin of an affected twin (not recorded which). CDR3 residues: CSVEVRQFPQETQYF.